This TCR beta chain is from a study of blood T cell repertoires in COVID-19. Study details: Samples of COVID-19 (acute and convalescent) were obtained from the United States, Italy and Spain. PBMCs, B-cell-depleted T cells, or T cells provided the cDNA or gDNA that made up the material.

Original analysis: Amplifying reference gene primers gave estimates of nucleated cell counts. This table comes from immunoSEQ multiplex PCR, and its TCRdb copy is limited to in-frame clones, with some not included. V, J and clone size are taken as reported in that table, and D and trimming were inferred from the DNA itself. The table shows 95,000 to 100,000 clones, with 80% to 90% occurring only once. This CDR3 region has 13 residues. V shed 6 bases and J shed 10 bases, with 16 bases lying between them. CDR1 is MNHEY and CDR2 is SVGAGI in the germline V gene. The receptor was derived from a woman under 40 with acute or convalescent COVID-19. V usage is TRBV6-5 and J usage is TRBJ2-1; TRBD2 might be the D (5 bases). Sequenced input: peripheral blood. The CDR3: CASRDLASREQFF. For the CDR3, the DNA is TGTGCCAGCAGGGACCTAGCATCAAGGGAGCAGTTCTTC.